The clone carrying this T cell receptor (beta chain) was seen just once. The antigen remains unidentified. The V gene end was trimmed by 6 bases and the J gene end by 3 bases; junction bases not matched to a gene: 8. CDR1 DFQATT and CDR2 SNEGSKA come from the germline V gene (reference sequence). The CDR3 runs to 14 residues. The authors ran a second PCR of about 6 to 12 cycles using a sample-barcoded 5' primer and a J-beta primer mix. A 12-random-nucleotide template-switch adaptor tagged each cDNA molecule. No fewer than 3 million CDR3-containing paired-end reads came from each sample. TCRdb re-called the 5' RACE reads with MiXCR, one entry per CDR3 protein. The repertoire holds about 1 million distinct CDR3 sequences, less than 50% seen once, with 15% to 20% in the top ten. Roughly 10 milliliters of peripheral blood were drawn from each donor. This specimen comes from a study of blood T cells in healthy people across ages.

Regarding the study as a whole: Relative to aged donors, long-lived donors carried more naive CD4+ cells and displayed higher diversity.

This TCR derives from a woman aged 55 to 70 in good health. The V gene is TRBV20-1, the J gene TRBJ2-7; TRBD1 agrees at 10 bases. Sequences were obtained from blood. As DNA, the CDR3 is TGCAGTGCCCCGGTGGGACAGGGGCGCTACGAGCAGTACTTC. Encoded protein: CSAPVGQGRYEQYF.